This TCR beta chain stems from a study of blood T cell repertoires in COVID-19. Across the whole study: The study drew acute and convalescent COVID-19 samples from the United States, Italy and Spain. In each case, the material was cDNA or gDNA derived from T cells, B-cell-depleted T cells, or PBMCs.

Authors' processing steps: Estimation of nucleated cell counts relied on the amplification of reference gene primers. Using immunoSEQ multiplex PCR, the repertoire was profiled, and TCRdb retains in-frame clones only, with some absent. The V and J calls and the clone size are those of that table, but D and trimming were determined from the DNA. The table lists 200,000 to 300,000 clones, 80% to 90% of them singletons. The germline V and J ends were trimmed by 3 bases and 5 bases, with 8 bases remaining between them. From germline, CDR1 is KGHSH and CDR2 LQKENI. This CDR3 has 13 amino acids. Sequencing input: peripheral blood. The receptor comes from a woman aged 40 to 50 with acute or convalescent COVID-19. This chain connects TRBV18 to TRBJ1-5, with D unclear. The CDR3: CASSPGSDQPQHF. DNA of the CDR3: TGTGCCAGCTCACCGGGGAGCGATCAGCCCCAGCATTTT.